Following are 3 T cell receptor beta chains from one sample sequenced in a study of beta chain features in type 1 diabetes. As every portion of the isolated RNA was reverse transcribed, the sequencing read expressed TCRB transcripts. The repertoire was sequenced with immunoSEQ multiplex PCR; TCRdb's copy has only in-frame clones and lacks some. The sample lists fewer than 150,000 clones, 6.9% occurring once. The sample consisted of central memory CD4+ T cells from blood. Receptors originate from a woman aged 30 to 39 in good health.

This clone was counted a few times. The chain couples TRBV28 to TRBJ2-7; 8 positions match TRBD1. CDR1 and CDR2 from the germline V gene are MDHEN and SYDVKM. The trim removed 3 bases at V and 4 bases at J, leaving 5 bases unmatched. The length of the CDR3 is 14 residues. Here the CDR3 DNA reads TGTGCCAGCAGTTTGTCAGGGGGCTTTTACGAGCAGTACTTC. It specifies CASSLSGGFYEQYF.

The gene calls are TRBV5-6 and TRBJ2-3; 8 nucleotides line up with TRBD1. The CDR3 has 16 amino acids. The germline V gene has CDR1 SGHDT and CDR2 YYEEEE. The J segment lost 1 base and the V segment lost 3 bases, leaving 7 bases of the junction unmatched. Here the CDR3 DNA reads TGTGCCAGCAGCTGGCAGGGGGCGGTGGGCACAGATACGCAGTATTTT. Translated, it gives CASSWQGAVGTDTQYF.

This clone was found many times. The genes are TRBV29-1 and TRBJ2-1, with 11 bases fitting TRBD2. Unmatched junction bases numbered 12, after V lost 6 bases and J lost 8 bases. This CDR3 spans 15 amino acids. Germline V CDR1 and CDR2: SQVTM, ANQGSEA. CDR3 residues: CSVRVGASGRYEQFF. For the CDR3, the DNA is TGCAGCGTGCGCGTGGGGGCTAGCGGGAGGTATGAGCAGTTCTTC.